Sequencing of this T cell receptor (beta chain) was carried out in a study of OX40 agonist ivuxolimab in advanced cancers. General study points: Averaged across samples, CD8+ T cells carried more expanded clones than CD4+ did.

TCRdb's table, derived via immunoSEQ multiplex PCR, lists solely in-frame clones and lacks some. The sample carries about 99,000 clones, approximately 95% recorded once. This clone has only one observation. Antigen unknown. The V segment lost 1 base and the J segment 7 bases; nucleotides outside the gene matches: 7. CDR1 and CDR2 from the germline V gene are MGHRA and YSYEKL. The CDR3 runs to 17 residues. This clonotype was sampled from an adult with an advanced solid tumor such as melanoma, head and neck, liver or kidney cancer. Source: CD4+ or CD8+ T cells sorted from blood, taken in a trial of the OX40 agonist ivuxolimab. The chain joins TRBV4-1 to TRBJ2-2, with 12 bases identical to TRBD2. As DNA, the CDR3 is TGCGCCAGCAGCCAAGCCCCTAGCGGGGGGGCAGACGGGGAGCTGTTTTTT. It is translated as CASSQAPSGGADGELFF.